Listed here are 30 T cell receptor beta chains from one sample, sequenced in a study of cytomegalovirus exposure and HLA in healthy donors. PCR amplification relied on 60 Vbeta primers (plus 13 Jbeta primers). TCRdb's table, derived via immunoSEQ multiplex PCR, lists solely in-frame clones and lacks some. The top ten hold approximately 10% of the sample, which has about 210,000 clones, under 85% seen once. Sequenced: PBMCs. Receptors originate from a woman between 50 and 59 years old in good health and CMV-seropositive.

This clone came up a few times. This sequence joins TRBV7-9 and TRBJ1-1; D remains unclear. Germline lookup yields CDR1 SEHNR and CDR2 FQNEAQ (reference sequence). The CDR3 is 17 residues long. Deletions cut 0 bases from V and 1 base from J, with 15 bases between. CDR3 nucleotides: TGTGCCAGCAGCTTAGCACGAGCATTTACCGGGAACACTGAAGCTTTCTTT. The encoded protein is CASSLARAFTGNTEAFF.

This rearrangement joins TRBV7-6 to TRBJ2-1; no clear D. Trimming shortened V by 5 bases and J by 6 bases, and 11 bases separated the two germline ends. This CDR3 has 13 amino acids. Germline loops: CDR1 SGHVS, CDR2 FNYEAQ. CDR3 DNA: TGTGCCAGCAGCCCCAGCAGACTCAATGAGCAGTTCTTC. Translating gives CASSPSRLNEQFF.

The chain joins TRBV7-9 to TRBJ1-1, with 9 bases matching TRBD1. Germline-derived CDR1 and CDR2 are SEHNR and FQNEAQ (reference sequence). This CDR3 is 15 amino acids long. V shed 3 bases and J 1 base; nucleotides not matched to a gene: 3. The CDR3 DNA sequence: TGTGCCAGCAGCTTCCTGGGACAGGGGAACACTGAAGCTTTCTTT. Its protein is CASSFLGQGNTEAFF. Full variable domain (remainder filled in from reference TRBV7-9 and TRBJ1-1): DTGVSQNPRHKITKRGQNVTFRCDPISEHNRLYWYRQTLGQGPEFLTYFQNEAQLEKSRLLSDRFSAERPKGSFSTLEIQRTEQGDSAMYLCASSFLGQGNTEAFFGQGTRLTVV.

This chain joins TRBV4-1 and TRBJ1-1; D gene ambiguous. The CDR3 is 16 residues long. Germline lookup yields CDR1 MGHRA and CDR2 YSYEKL. Trimming shortened V by 1 base and J by 4 bases, and 16 bases separated the two germline ends. The CDR3 DNA sequence: TGCGCCAGCAGCCAAGTATTACAGTCCCCAGGCACTGAAGCTTTCTTT. Encoded protein: CASSQVLQSPGTEAFF.

This sequence joins TRBV2 and TRBJ1-6; 7 bases line up with TRBD1. J was trimmed by 5 bases and V by 4 bases; bases with no gene match: 5. CDR1 is SNHLY, CDR2 FYNNEI, per germline. The CDR3 has 15 amino acids. The CDR3 loop is CASSAGQAHNSPLHF. The DNA of the CDR3 is TGTGCCAGCAGTGCTGGACAGGCGCATAATTCACCCCTCCACTTT.

The chain has TRBV5-5 and TRBJ2-5; weak D call: TRBD2 (5 bases). The germline V gene encodes CDR1 SGHKS and CDR2 YYEKEE (reference sequence). Trimming left V 4 bases short and J 4 bases short, with 11 bases between. The CDR3 contains 13 residues. DNA for the CDR3: TGTGCCAGCAGCGTTTGGACTGTAGAGACCCAGTACTTC. Protein sequence: CASSVWTVETQYF.

This chain uses TRBV6-1 with TRBJ2-7; TRBD1 matches 7 bases. The CDR3 is made up of 15 amino acids. Looked up from germline, CDR1 is MNHNS and CDR2 is SASEGT. J gave up 3 bases and V 6 bases, and 11 bases lay outside the gene matches. CDR3 amino acids: CASRYGQEAFYEQYF. The CDR3 DNA reads as TGTGCCAGCAGGTATGGACAGGAGGCCTTCTACGAGCAGTACTTC.

The chain links TRBV11-2 to TRBJ2-1; 9 bases align to TRBD2. The CDR3 covers 15 residues. Germline CDR1 SGHAT, CDR2 FQNNGV. Losses at the gene ends were 3 bases for V and 6 bases for J; bases not matched to a gene: 6. The CDR3 loop is CASSFGAGGVNEQFF. DNA for the CDR3: TGTGCCAGCAGCTTTGGAGCGGGGGGTGTCAATGAGCAGTTCTTC.

This chain uses TRBV15 with TRBJ2-7; 8 nucleotides align to TRBD2. The CDR3 runs 15 residues. Germline V gene lookup returns CDR1 LNHNV and CDR2 YYDKDF (reference sequence). V lost 3 bases to trimming and J lost 1 base; unmatched junction nucleotides: 5. The CDR3 DNA sequence: TGTGCCACCAGCAGCATAACTAGCGGTTCCTACGAGCAGTACTTC. Translating it yields CATSSITSGSYEQYF.

This chain uses TRBV6-1 with TRBJ2-7; 11 bases fit TRBD1. Trimming cost V 3 bases and J 4 bases; bases outside gene matches: 5. The CDR3 length is 15 residues. Looked up from germline, CDR1 is MNHNS and CDR2 is SASEGT. The CDR3 protein is CASSDRDRGGYEQYF. DNA for the CDR3: TGTGCCAGCAGTGACCGGGACAGGGGGGGATACGAGCAGTACTTC.

The chain uses TRBV4-3 and TRBJ1-4; D perhaps matches TRBD1 (5 bases). The CDR3 spans 15 residues. Trimming removed 0 bases at V and 7 bases at J, with 12 bases between. The V gene's germline CDR1 is LGHNA and CDR2 YSLEER. CDR3 sequence: CASSQDAGLSEKLFF. CDR3 in DNA: TGCGCCAGCAGCCAAGATGCAGGGTTGAGTGAAAAACTGTTTTTT.

This chain uses TRBV6-1 with TRBJ1-1; TRBD1 aligns across 7 bases. With V trimmed by 5 bases and J by 3 bases, 6 bases remained unmatched. This CDR3 comprises 14 residues. Germline CDR1 reads MNHNS; CDR2 reads SASEGT. Written as DNA, the CDR3 is TGTGCCAGCAGTTGGACAGGTGAGGACACTGAAGCTTTCTTT. It is translated as CASSWTGEDTEAFF.

This chain links TRBV29-1 with TRBJ2-7, with TRBD1 matching 10 bases. The V and J ends lost 2 bases and 4 bases, in that order; junction bases with no gene match: 5. CDR1 is SQVTM and CDR2 is ANQGSEA in the germline V gene. The CDR3 loop spans 14 amino acids. DNA for the CDR3: TGCAGCGTTGAAAAGGGGGACAGGGGTTACGAGCAGTACTTC. This sequence encodes CSVEKGDRGYEQYF.

V is TRBV5-1 and J is TRBJ1-5, with D perhaps matching TRBD1 (5 bases). Between the trimmed V and J ends, which lost 4 bases and 2 bases, there was a span of 13 bases. This CDR3 comprises 15 residues. CDR1 and CDR2 from the germline V gene are SGHRS and YFSETQ. DNA for the CDR3: TGCGCCAGCAGCAAGTCCGGGGGTGGCAATCAGCCCCAGCATTTT. Protein product: CASSKSGGGNQPQHF.

Remarks on this clone: The CDR3 does not close with the conserved phenylalanine or tryptophan, likely indicating a read error. Because the CDR3's place on the DNA is in doubt, the DNA is left out and the CDR3 is given as listed by TCRdb. This chain connects TRBV19 to TRBJ1-2; TRBD1 is the table's D call and was not checked against the DNA. Germline V gives CDR1 LNHDA, CDR2 SQIVND (reference sequence). Including both end residues, the CDR3 is 11 amino acids long. CDR3 sequence: CASSTGTGQLI.

This sequence joins TRBV4-3 and TRBJ2-5; 10 positions agree with TRBD1. The CDR3 is 19 amino acids. Germline CDR1 and CDR2: LGHNA and YSLEER. V was clipped by 5 bases and J by 5 bases; unmatched bases: 20. As DNA, the CDR3 is TGCGCCAGCAGCTACAGTTCCAGTCACGACAGGGGGCGCGTCGAGACCCAGTACTTC. Amino acids: CASSYSSSHDRGRVETQYF.

The genes are TRBV29-1 and TRBJ1-1; D may be TRBD1 (5 bases). The ends were cut back, 5 bases at V and 3 bases at J, with 13 bases in the middle. The CDR3 sequence is 13 residues long. The germline CDR1 and CDR2 sequences are SQVTM and ANQGSEA. In DNA form, the CDR3 reads TGCAGCGTTAAGCGGGGCCCGGACACTGAAGCTTTCTTT. Protein: CSVKRGPDTEAFF.

The rearrangement uses TRBV5-6 and TRBJ1-1, with D unclear. Per germline, CDR1 SGHDT and CDR2 YYEEEE. CDR3 length: 13 residues. The V and J ends lost 5 bases and 5 bases respectively, with 13 bases between them. This CDR3 reads CASRLLEQTEAFF. The CDR3 nucleotides read TGTGCCAGCAGGCTCTTAGAACAGACTGAAGCTTTCTTT.

The chain carries TRBV27 and TRBJ1-2; 7 nucleotides match TRBD1. V lost 0 bases to trimming and J lost 5 bases; unmatched junction nucleotides: 15. The length of the CDR3 is 18 residues. Germline values: CDR1 MNHEY, CDR2 SMNVEV (reference sequence). The CDR3 is CASSLSGSAPGQLYGYTF. The CDR3 DNA is TGTGCCAGCAGTTTATCTGGGTCTGCCCCGGGACAGTTATATGGCTACACCTTC.

The chain uses TRBV6-5 and TRBJ2-7; possible D gene TRBD1, 8 bases. The V end was cut by 5 bases, the J end by 4 bases, with 18 bases between. Germline V gene sequence: CDR1 MNHEY, CDR2 SVGAGI. The CDR3 extends over 15 amino acids. In nucleotides, the CDR3 is TGTGCCAGCAGTCCCCGGACAGGGACTATTTACGAGCAGTACTTC. Translating it yields CASSPRTGTIYEQYF.

The rearrangement joins TRBV7-9 to TRBJ2-3; 9 positions agree with TRBD2. Germline CDR1 reads SEHNR; CDR2 reads FQNEAQ (reference sequence). The CDR3 totals 19 residues. J was trimmed by 4 bases and V by 2 bases; bases with no gene match: 16. This CDR3 is CASSLSGGSGGQVADTQYF. The CDR3 nucleotides are TGTGCCAGCAGCTTAAGTGGGGGTAGCGGGGGCCAGGTCGCAGATACGCAGTATTTT.

The chain carries TRBV19 and TRBJ2-2, with 7 bases aligning to TRBD1. There are 17 residues in the CDR3. CDR1 is LNHDA, CDR2 SQIVND, per germline (reference sequence). Unmatched junction bases numbered 15, after V lost 6 bases and J lost 5 bases. CDR3 amino acids: CASRPTGQGKRTGELFF. DNA for the CDR3: TGTGCCAGTAGACCGACAGGGCAAGGAAAGAGAACCGGGGAGCTGTTTTTT.

This clone was counted a single time. V usage is TRBV27 and J usage is TRBJ2-2; possibly TRBD2 for D (5 bases). Germline CDR1 MNHEY, CDR2 SMNVEV (reference sequence). The CDR3 has 15 residues. Between the trimmed V and J ends, which lost 4 bases and 3 bases, there was a span of 12 bases. The CDR3 nucleotides are TGTGCCAGCAGTTCCCGTACGGGGTACACCGGGGAGCTGTTTTTT. Translating it yields CASSSRTGYTGELFF.

The chain couples TRBV2 to TRBJ2-1; the match to TRBD2 covers 14 bases. The V gene's germline CDR1 is SNHLY and CDR2 FYNNEI. The CDR3 is 15 amino acids. V lost 6 bases to trimming and J lost 8 bases; unmatched junction nucleotides: 6. Here the CDR3 reads CASSRLAGGLDEQFF. Here the CDR3 DNA reads TGTGCCAGCAGCCGACTAGCGGGGGGGCTGGATGAGCAGTTCTTC.

V is TRBV7-8 and J is TRBJ2-1, with no clear D. The V and J ends lost 0 bases and 4 bases respectively, with 10 bases between them. The CDR3 is 15 residues long. CDR1 SGHVS and CDR2 FQNEAQ come from the germline V gene. In DNA, the CDR3 is TGTGCCAGCAGCTTAGCTCAGACAAGTTACAATGAGCAGTTCTTC. Residues: CASSLAQTSYNEQFF. The entire variable domain, with the rest obtained from reference TRBV7-8 and TRBJ2-1, is as follows: GAGVSQSPRYKVAKRGQDVALRCDPISGHVSLFWYQQALGQGPEFLTYFQNEAQLDKSGLPSDRFFAERPEGSVSTLKIQRTQQEDSAVYLCASSLAQTSYNEQFFGPGTRLTVL.

This clone was recorded only once. The gene calls are TRBV11-2 and TRBJ1-6, with D perhaps TRBD1 (5 bases). The CDR3 totals 15 residues. With 3 bases removed from V and 5 bases from J, the gap between germline ends came to 11 bases. Germline lookup yields CDR1 SGHAT and CDR2 FQNNGV. The CDR3 loop reads CASSFWGTNNSPLHF. The CDR3 bases are TGTGCCAGCAGCTTCTGGGGGACTAATAATTCACCCCTCCACTTT.

V gene TRBV11-2 combines with J gene TRBJ1-2; tentatively, D is TRBD1 (6 bases). This CDR3 comprises 16 residues. In germline, CDR1 is SGHAT, CDR2 FQNNGV. V was cut by 5 bases and J by 6 bases, with 22 bases left in between. DNA of the CDR3: TGTGCCAGCAGCCGCTTATTAAGGGGAGGGGGTGATGGCTACACCTTC. Translated: CASSRLLRGGGDGYTF.

The chain has TRBV19 and TRBJ1-1; D not resolved. The CDR3 consists of 14 residues. The germline V and J ends were trimmed by 5 bases and 6 bases, with 16 bases remaining between them. The germline CDR1 and CDR2 sequences are LNHDA and SQIVND (reference sequence). The CDR3 spells CASSLRTSNAEAFF. The DNA of the CDR3 is TGTGCCAGTAGTCTCCGGACTTCCAACGCTGAAGCTTTCTTT.

This clone was observed a single time. The rearrangement uses TRBV25-1 and TRBJ1-1; TRBD1 might be the D (6 bases). CDR1 is MGHDK, CDR2 SYGVNS, per germline. The CDR3 length is 12 residues. Deletions cut 0 bases from V and 11 bases from J, with 10 bases between. The CDR3 sequence is CASSEYRGPAFF. The CDR3 nucleotides read TGTGCCAGCAGTGAATACAGGGGTCCGGCTTTCTTT.

The rearrangement links TRBV9 to TRBJ1-3, with 7 bases that match TRBD1. The CDR3 loop spans 15 amino acids. CDR1 and CDR2 from the germline V gene are SGDLS and YYNGEE. Losses at the gene ends were 3 bases for V and 4 bases for J; bases not matched to a gene: 7. The CDR3 bases are TGTGCCAGCAGCGCTCGACAGGGTACGGGAAACACCATATATTTT. Translated: CASSARQGTGNTIYF.